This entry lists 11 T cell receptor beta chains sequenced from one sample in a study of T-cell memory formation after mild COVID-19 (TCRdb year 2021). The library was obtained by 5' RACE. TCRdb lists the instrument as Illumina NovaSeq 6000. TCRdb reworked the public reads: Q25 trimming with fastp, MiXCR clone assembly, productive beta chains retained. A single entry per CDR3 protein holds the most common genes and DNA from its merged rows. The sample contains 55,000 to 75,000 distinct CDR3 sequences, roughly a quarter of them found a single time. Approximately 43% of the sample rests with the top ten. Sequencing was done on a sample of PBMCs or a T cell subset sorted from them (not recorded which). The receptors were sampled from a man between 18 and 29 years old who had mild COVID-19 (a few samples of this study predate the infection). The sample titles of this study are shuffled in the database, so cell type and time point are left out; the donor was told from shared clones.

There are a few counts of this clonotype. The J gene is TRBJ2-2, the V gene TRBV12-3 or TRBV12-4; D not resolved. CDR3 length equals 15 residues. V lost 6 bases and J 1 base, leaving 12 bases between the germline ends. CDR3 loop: CASRPRAKNTGELFF. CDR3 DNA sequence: TGTGCCAGCAGGCCTAGAGCGAAGAACACCGGGGAGCTGTTTTTT.

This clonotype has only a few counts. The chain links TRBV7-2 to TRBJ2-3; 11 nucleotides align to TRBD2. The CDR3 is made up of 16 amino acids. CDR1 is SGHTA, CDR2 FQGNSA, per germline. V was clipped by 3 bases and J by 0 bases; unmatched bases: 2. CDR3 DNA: TGTGCCAGCAGCTTCTTAGCGGGGGGGAGCACAGATACGCAGTATTTT. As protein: CASSFLAGGSTDTQYF.

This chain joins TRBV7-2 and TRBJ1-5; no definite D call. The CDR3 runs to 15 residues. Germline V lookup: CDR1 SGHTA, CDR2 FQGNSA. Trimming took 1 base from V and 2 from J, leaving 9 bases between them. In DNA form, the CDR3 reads TGTGCCAGCAGCTTAGTAGCAACGGGCAATCAGCCCCAGCATTTT. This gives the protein CASSLVATGNQPQHF.

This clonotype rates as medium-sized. The CDR3 region has the DNA TGTGCCAGCAGCCCAGGGGTGGCTACCGGGGAGCTGTTTTTT. Its translation is CASSPGVATGELFF. The V call is TRBV5-4, the J call TRBJ2-2; TRBD1 might be the D (6 bases). Trimming stripped 4 bases from V and 5 bases from J, with 12 bases between. The CDR3 is 14 residues long. The germline CDR1 and CDR2 sequences are SGHNT and YYREEE (reference sequence).

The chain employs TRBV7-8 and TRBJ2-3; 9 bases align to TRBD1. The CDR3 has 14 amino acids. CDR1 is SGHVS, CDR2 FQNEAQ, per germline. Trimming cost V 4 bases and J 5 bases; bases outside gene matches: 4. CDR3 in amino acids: CASSWGQGVDTQYF. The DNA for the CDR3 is TGTGCCAGCAGCTGGGGACAGGGCGTAGATACGCAGTATTTT.

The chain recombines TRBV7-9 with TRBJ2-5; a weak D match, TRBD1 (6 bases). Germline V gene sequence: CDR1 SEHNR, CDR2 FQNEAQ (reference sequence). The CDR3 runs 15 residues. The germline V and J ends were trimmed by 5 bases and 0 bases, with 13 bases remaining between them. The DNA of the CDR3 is TGTGCCAGCAGCACCAACAGACAGGACCAAGAGACCCAGTACTTC. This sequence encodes CASSTNRQDQETQYF.

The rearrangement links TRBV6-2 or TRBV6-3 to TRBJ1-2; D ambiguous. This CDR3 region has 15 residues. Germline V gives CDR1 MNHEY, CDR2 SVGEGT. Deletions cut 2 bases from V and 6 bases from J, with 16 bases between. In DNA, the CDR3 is TGTGCCAGCAGTTACGCAGCTGTCCCACTGGATGGCTACACCTTC. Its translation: CASSYAAVPLDGYTF.

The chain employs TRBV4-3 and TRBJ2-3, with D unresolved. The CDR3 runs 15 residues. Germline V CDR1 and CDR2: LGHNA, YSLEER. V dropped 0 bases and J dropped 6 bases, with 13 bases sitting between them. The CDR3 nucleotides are TGCGCCAGCAGCCAAGAGGTTAGTTGGCGGGATACGCAGTATTTT. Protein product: CASSQEVSWRDTQYF.

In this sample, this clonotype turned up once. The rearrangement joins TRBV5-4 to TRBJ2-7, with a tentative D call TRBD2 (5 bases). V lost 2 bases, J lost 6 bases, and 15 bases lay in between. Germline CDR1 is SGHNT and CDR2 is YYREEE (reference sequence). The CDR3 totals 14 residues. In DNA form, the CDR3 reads TGTGCCAGCAGCTTAAGCGGTCTCATAAGCGAGCAGTACTTC. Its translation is CASSLSGLISEQYF.

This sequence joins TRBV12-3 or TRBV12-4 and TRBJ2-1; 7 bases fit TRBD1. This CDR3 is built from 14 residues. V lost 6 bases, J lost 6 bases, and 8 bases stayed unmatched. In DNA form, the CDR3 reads TGTGCCAGCAGGCCTCAGACAGGGAGCAATGAGCAGTTCTTC. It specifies CASRPQTGSNEQFF.

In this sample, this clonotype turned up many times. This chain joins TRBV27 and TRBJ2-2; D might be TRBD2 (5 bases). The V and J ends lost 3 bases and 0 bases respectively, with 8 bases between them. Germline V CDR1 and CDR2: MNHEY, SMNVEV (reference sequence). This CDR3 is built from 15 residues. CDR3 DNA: TGTGCCAGCAGTTTCGGGCGGGCGAACACCGGGGAGCTGTTTTTT. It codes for CASSFGRANTGELFF.